Shown below are 17 T cell receptor beta chains from a single sample sequenced in a study of cytomegalovirus exposure and HLA in healthy donors. 60 Vbeta and 13 Jbeta primers were used in PCR. Assay used: immunoSEQ multiplex PCR; TCRdb lists only in-frame clones, some missing. The data hold around 150,000 clones, with 65% to 85% observed a single time. Input material: PBMCs. These receptors were obtained from a man aged 35 to 55 in good health and CMV-seropositive.

The chain recombines TRBV11-2 with TRBJ2-7; TRBD1 matches at 9 bases. Germline CDR1 and CDR2: SGHAT and FQNNGV. The CDR3 runs to 14 residues. Germline trimming cut 5 bases from V and 5 bases from J; bases unmatched to any gene: 7. CDR3 loop: CASSRLQGAHEQYF. The CDR3, as DNA: TGTGCCAGCAGCCGATTACAGGGGGCCCACGAGCAGTACTTC.

This rearrangement joins TRBV7-2 to TRBJ2-7; 8 nucleotides line up with TRBD1. The CDR3 extends over 15 amino acids. From germline, CDR1 is SGHTA and CDR2 FQGNSA. Trimming cost V 1 base and J 5 bases; bases outside gene matches: 7. The CDR3 DNA reads as TGTGCCAGCAGCTTAGTTGCAGGGGGCGGCAACGAGCAGTACTTC. Its translation is CASSLVAGGGNEQYF.

The gene calls are TRBV6-5 and TRBJ1-2, with D possibly matching TRBD1 (5 bases). This CDR3 has 12 amino acids. The V end lost 5 bases, the J end lost 8 bases, and 12 bases lay between the germline ends. The germline gives CDR1 MNHEY, CDR2 SVGAGI. CDR3 DNA sequence: TGTGCCAGCAGTAGTCCGGCAGGGGGCTACACCTTC. Its translation is CASSSPAGGYTF.

This sequence joins TRBV2 and TRBJ1-2; D is perhaps TRBD1 (6 bases). Germline loops: CDR1 SNHLY, CDR2 FYNNEI. Trimming removed 8 bases from V and 0 bases from J, with 13 bases in between. The CDR3 contains 14 residues. The CDR3 nucleotides are TGTGCCAGCCAGACAGGTCTAGCTAACTATGGCTACACCTTC. Residues: CASQTGLANYGYTF.

V gene TRBV5-1 combines with J gene TRBJ2-1; possibly TRBD2 for D (9 bases). Germline loops: CDR1 SGHRS, CDR2 YFSETQ. This CDR3 region has 16 residues. V dropped 7 bases and J dropped 8 bases, with 25 bases sitting between them. The CDR3 nucleotides read TGCGCCAGCCGACAGGGGTCCGCGGGGGGGAAAGATGAGCAGTTCTTC. It yields the protein CASRQGSAGGKDEQFF.

The chain is built from TRBV5-1 and TRBJ1-1; 12 bases agree with TRBD1. With 5 bases clipped from V and 1 base from J, the junction kept 9 bases outside the gene matches. The length of the CDR3 is 17 residues. Germline assignment: CDR1 SGHRS and CDR2 YFSETQ. CDR3 nucleotide sequence: TGCGCCAGCAGGCCGGGACAGGGGGCCGAGGGGAACACTGAAGCTTTCTTT. Residues: CASRPGQGAEGNTEAFF.

The chain combines TRBV5-1 with TRBJ1-4; unclear D gene. This CDR3 has 14 amino acids. Germline CDR1 SGHRS, CDR2 YFSETQ. V was pared by 0 bases and J by 7 bases, with 10 bases between. CDR3 sequence: CASSLESAAEKLFF. Written as DNA, the CDR3 is TGCGCCAGCAGCTTGGAAAGCGCCGCTGAAAAACTGTTTTTT.

This clone was observed a handful of times. The chain links TRBV4-3 to TRBJ2-7, with TRBD1 matching over 8 bases. Germline V CDR1 and CDR2: LGHNA, YSLEER. This CDR3 is built from 14 residues. J gave up 4 bases and V 1 base, and 3 bases lay outside the gene matches. CDR3 nucleotide sequence: TGCGCCAGCAGCCAAGCCGACAGGGGTTACGAGCAGTACTTC. This encodes CASSQADRGYEQYF.

This clone has more than one count but fewer than ten. The chain recombines TRBV25-1 with TRBJ1-5; 8 bases are a match to TRBD1. Looked up from germline, CDR1 is MGHDK and CDR2 is SYGVNS. The ends lost 1 base at V and 7 bases at J; junction bases unmatched: 9. This CDR3 has 16 residues. CDR3 amino acids: CASSESGRGQPQPQHF. The CDR3 DNA reads as TGTGCCAGCAGTGAATCGGGCAGGGGGCAACCCCAGCCCCAGCATTTT.

This clone has only a few counts. Within the sample, other DNA sequences also encode this same CDR3. This chain uses TRBV25-1 with TRBJ2-7; tentatively, D is TRBD2 (5 bases). Looked up from germline, CDR1 is MGHDK and CDR2 is SYGVNS. V was clipped by 4 bases and J by 3 bases, with 7 bases between them. This CDR3 contains 12 residues. This CDR3 reads CASSGRGYEQYF. DNA of the CDR3: TGTGCCAGCAGTGGCCGGGGCTACGAGCAGTACTTC.

The rearrangement joins TRBV4-3 to TRBJ2-2; maybe TRBD1 (7 bases). Germline V gives CDR1 LGHNA, CDR2 YSLEER. The ends were cut back, 5 bases at V and 2 bases at J, with 12 bases in the middle. The length of the CDR3 is 15 residues. The CDR3 reads CASSIQGGNTGELFF. In DNA, the CDR3 is TGCGCCAGCAGCATTCAGGGGGGTAACACCGGGGAGCTGTTTTTT.

This clone was counted only a few times. The junction does not match germline at one end; this may be a read error. V is TRBV2 and J is TRBJ1-1; D is unresolved. Germline assignment: CDR1 SNHLY and CDR2 FYNNEI. The CDR3 length is 12 residues. This CDR3 reads CASSEPNSEAFF. DNA for the CDR3: TGTGCCAGCAGTGAACCCAACAGTGAAGCTTTCTTT.

This clone was recorded a few times. J is TRBJ2-1 and V is TRBV5-1; TRBD2 agrees at 7 bases. Germline assignment: CDR1 SGHRS and CDR2 YFSETQ. The CDR3 is 15 residues long. V trimming: 2 bases; J trimming: 6 bases; junction bases outside the gene matches: 8. The CDR3 DNA follows: TGCGCCAGCAGCTTAGGGGACTACGTGACCAATGAGCAGTTCTTC. It yields the protein CASSLGDYVTNEQFF.

CDR3 DNA: TGTGCCAGCAGCTTTGGAGGGGGGGAGTTAGATACGCAGTATTTT. Protein product: CASSFGGGELDTQYF. The chain recombines TRBV7-6 with TRBJ2-3; D is perhaps TRBD2 (7 bases). There are 15 residues in the CDR3. Trimming stripped 3 bases from V and 5 bases from J, with 15 bases between. From germline, CDR1 is SGHVS and CDR2 FNYEAQ. Full variable domain (missing parts from reference TRBV7-6 and TRBJ2-3): GAGVSQSPRYKVTKRGQDVALRCDPISGHVSLYWYRQALGQGPEFLTYFNYEAQQDKSGLPNDRFSAERPEGSISTLTIQRTEQRDSAMYRCASSFGGGELDTQYFGPGTRLTVL.

This clone is a singleton in its sample. The CDR3 loop is CASQKGLYNSPLHF. The DNA of the CDR3 is TGTGCCAGCCAAAAGGGACTCTATAATTCACCCCTCCACTTT. The chain joins TRBV6-5 to TRBJ1-6; D is possibly TRBD1 (5 bases). The CDR3 totals 14 residues. V lost 8 bases, J lost 3 bases, and 11 bases lay in between. CDR1 and CDR2 from the germline V gene are MNHEY and SVGAGI.

The genes are TRBV29-1 and TRBJ1-1; D perhaps matches TRBD1 (6 bases). The germline V gene has CDR1 SQVTM and CDR2 ANQGSEA. Between the trimmed V and J ends, which lost 2 bases and 0 bases, there was a span of 7 bases. The CDR3 consists of 13 residues. In DNA, the CDR3 is TGCAGCGTTGAACAGGGGATGAACACTGAAGCTTTCTTT. Residues: CSVEQGMNTEAFF.

V is TRBV5-8 and J is TRBJ1-2, with D unclear. The germline V gene encodes CDR1 SGHTS and CDR2 YDEGEE. V lost 8 bases to trimming and J lost 6 bases, with 20 bases between them. The CDR3 contains 14 residues. The CDR3 reads CARVTRDMVDGYTF. In DNA, the CDR3 is TGTGCCAGAGTGACGCGGGATATGGTGGATGGCTACACCTTC.